The sequence of this T cell receptor (beta chain) was determined in a study of somatic mutations in cytotoxic T cells in rheumatoid arthritis. Across the whole study: Flow-sorting brought some V beta antibody-stained T-cell populations to nearly 100% purity, V beta1+ cells sequenced for TCRB among them. Broader study findings: The identity of the antigens targeted by the expanded CD8+ clones remained unknown.

To note about this clone: Its target is not known.

In the original workflow: Rarely, patient CD8+ clones larger than 1% corresponded to published virus-specific TCRB sequences. Only in-frame clones appear in the TCRdb table, and some are missing; sequencing was by immunoSEQ multiplex PCR. V and J calls plus clone size are reproduced from that table; the DNA served to infer D and trimming. The repertoire holds thousands of clones, with around four fifths as singletons. The sequence was collected from a woman between 50 and 59 years old with rheumatoid arthritis. The material sequenced was CD8+ T cells sorted from blood.

CDR3 sequence reads: CASSVGRGGRIYNEQFF. The DNA of the CDR3 is TGTGCCAGCAGCGTAGGACGGGGCGGGAGGATCTACAATGAGCAGTTCTTC. This rearrangement joins TRBV9 to TRBJ2-1; TRBD2 matches 8 bases. CDR1 SGDLS and CDR2 YYNGEE come from the germline V gene. V trimming: 0 bases; J trimming: 3 bases; junction bases outside the gene matches: 8. CDR3 length: 17 amino acids.